Below are 10 T cell receptor beta chains sequenced from a single sample in a study of a mutant IDH1 vaccine in newly diagnosed glioma. Profiled with immunoSEQ multiplex PCR; TCRdb holds only in-frame clones, not every one. The sample comprises tens of thousands of clones, about 79% of which are singletons, and about a quarter rests with the top ten. The time point here: week 5, during vaccination. Vaccinated patients received 300 ug of mutant IDH1 20-mer peptide per dose, with topical imiquimod. No cognate antigen is known for these TCRs. Material: PBMCs, obtained from a glioma patient whose treatment included an IDH1 peptide vaccine. Receptor source: a man between 25 and 39 years old with glioma.

The rearrangement joins TRBV5-1 to TRBJ2-3; no definite D call. This CDR3 is 18 amino acids long. Germline CDR1 is SGHRS and CDR2 is YFSETQ. The V end was cut by 3 bases, the J end by 2 bases, with 22 bases between. The CDR3 DNA sequence: TGCGCCAGCAGCTCGCGCGGTGGTGGAATGGCAGACACAGATACGCAGTATTTT. This sequence encodes CASSSRGGGMADTDTQYF.

The chain uses TRBV19 and TRBJ1-4; maybe TRBD1 (5 bases). The CDR3 is 15 amino acids. The germline V gene has CDR1 LNHDA and CDR2 SQIVND (reference sequence). V was cut by 6 bases and J by 0 bases, with 11 bases left in between. In DNA form, the CDR3 reads TGTGCCAGTAGGACAGAGAGAGCAACTAATGAAAAACTGTTTTTT. Its protein product is CASRTERATNEKLFF.

This chain links TRBV11-3 with TRBJ1-1; perhaps TRBD1 as D (6 bases). This CDR3 region has 14 residues. The germline gives CDR1 SGHNT, CDR2 YENEEA. The V end was cut by 3 bases, the J end by 0 bases, with 8 bases between. The CDR3 reads CASSLSGVNTEAFF. The CDR3 nucleotides are TGTGCCAGCAGCTTGTCAGGGGTGAACACTGAAGCTTTCTTT.

The chain joins TRBV19 to TRBJ1-1, with a possible D match to TRBD1 (5 bases). V dropped 5 bases and J dropped 6 bases, with 19 bases sitting between them. CDR1 is LNHDA, CDR2 SQIVND, per germline (reference sequence). The CDR3 totals 15 residues. CDR3 nucleotides: TGTGCCAGTAGTGCCTCTTCGGGGCCACGGGCTGAAGCTTTCTTT. Protein product: CASSASSGPRAEAFF.

The chain couples TRBV7-9 to TRBJ2-2, with TRBD2 matching 9 bases. Trimming took 1 base from V and 12 from J; bases not matched to a gene: 3. The germline gives CDR1 SEHNR, CDR2 FQNEAQ (reference sequence). This CDR3 comprises 13 residues. CDR3 sequence: CASSLGLAEKLFF. In DNA form, the CDR3 reads TGTGCCAGCAGCTTAGGACTAGCGGAAAAGCTGTTTTTT.

The rearrangement joins TRBV5-1 to TRBJ1-1, with 9 bases fitting TRBD1. This CDR3 comprises 16 residues. V dropped 4 bases and J dropped 1; count of bases not matched to a gene: 8. The germline V gene encodes CDR1 SGHRS and CDR2 YFSETQ. CDR3 in DNA: TGCGCCAGCAGCACACAGGGGGCCGGTTGGAACACTGAAGCTTTCTTT. Translating gives CASSTQGAGWNTEAFF. Full variable domain (remainder filled in from reference TRBV5-1 and TRBJ1-1): KAGVTQTPRYLIKTRGQQVTLSCSPISGHRSVSWYQQTPGQGLQFLFEYFSETQRNKGNFPGRFSGRQFSNSRSEMNVSTLELGDSALYLCASSTQGAGWNTEAFFGQGTRLTVV.

The chain employs TRBV2 and TRBJ1-1; 7 bases align to TRBD1. V trimming: 7 bases; J trimming: 4 bases; junction bases outside the gene matches: 6. Germline V gene lookup returns CDR1 SNHLY and CDR2 FYNNEI. The CDR3 sequence is 13 residues long. CDR3 DNA sequence: TGTGCCAGCATTAGAGACAGGGCCACTGAAGCTTTCTTT. It is translated as CASIRDRATEAFF.

V gene TRBV27 combines with J gene TRBJ2-2; weak D call: TRBD1 (6 bases). CDR1 MNHEY and CDR2 SMNVEV come from the germline V gene (reference sequence). The CDR3 is 15 residues long. V was shortened by 5 bases and J by 1 base, with 11 bases between the two germline ends. CDR3: CASSPWTVNTGELFF. The DNA of the CDR3 is TGTGCCAGCAGTCCTTGGACAGTGAACACCGGGGAGCTGTTTTTT.

V gene TRBV19 combines with J gene TRBJ1-5; D remains ambiguous. Germline CDR1 and CDR2: LNHDA and SQIVND (reference sequence). Trimming left V 3 bases short and J 7 bases short, with 7 bases between. The CDR3 length is 12 residues. The CDR3 bases are TGTGCCAGTAGTATTCCCACCCAGCCCCAGCATTTT. It encodes CASSIPTQPQHF.

CDR3 bases: TGTGCCAGTAGTATTACGGCAGGGGGCCCCTACGAGCAGTACTTC. It yields the protein CASSITAGGPYEQYF. The gene calls are TRBV19 and TRBJ2-7; 8 positions match TRBD1. The CDR3 covers 15 residues. V lost 3 bases, J lost 2 bases, and 6 bases stayed unmatched. Germline V gene lookup returns CDR1 LNHDA and CDR2 SQIVND (reference sequence).